Here is one T cell receptor beta chain with its context. Its specificity is not known. Trimming removed 0 bases at V and 4 bases at J, with 12 bases between. The V gene's germline CDR1 is SGHAT and CDR2 FQNNGV. The CDR3 runs 15 residues. Produced via immunoSEQ multiplex PCR; TCRdb's table is partial and in-frame only. This table holds approximately 15,000 clones, 90% found once. This sample is part of a study of T cells in localized non-small cell lung cancer. Overall study findings and caveats: Blood T cell density predicted longer survival; adjacent-lung clonality, shorter. Adjacent uninvolved lung tissue had the highest T cell clonality, exceeding tumor. Detection in adjacent lung was observed for a median around 55 of the top 100 tumor clones.

The sequenced sample was peripheral blood mononuclear cells, obtained before any cancer treatment. The rearrangement uses TRBV11-2 and TRBJ1-2; possible D gene TRBD1, 6 bases. This receptor was obtained from a woman aged 35 to 70 with stage III lung adenocarcinoma. The CDR3 region has the DNA TGTGCCAGCAGCTTAGAGAGACAGGAAAGCTATGGCTACACCTTC. The encoded protein is CASSLERQESYGYTF.